This is a list of T cell receptor beta chains from one sample in a study of Ad26.COV2.S vaccination and SARS-CoV-2 variants. Profiling relied on immunoSEQ multiplex PCR, and the TCRdb table lists in-frame clones only, not all of them. The table records 350,000 to 450,000 clones, more than 75% of them present only once. The sample here was peripheral blood, taken in a trial of Ad26.COV2.S vaccine versus placebo. These receptors all stem from a person between 18 and 65 years old who received the Ad26.COV2.S COVID-19 vaccine or a placebo. Both conserved end residues are part of each CDR3. The order of the fields is V gene, D gene, J gene, CDR3 protein, CDR3 DNA. D genes are given only for firm matches.

TRBV2	TRBD1	TRBJ1-5	CASSESGGFQPQHF	TGTGCCAGCAGTGAATCAGGGGGCTTTCAGCCCCAGCATTTT
TRBV7-9	.	TRBJ2-7	CASSWPTYEQYF	TGTGCCAGCTCCTGGCCCACCTACGAGCAGTACTTC
TRBV2	.	TRBJ1-5	CASTQDSFSNQPQHF	TGTGCCAGCACCCAGGATTCCTTTAGCAATCAGCCCCAGCATTTT
TRBV7-2	TRBD2	TRBJ2-7	CASSLALLAGSYEQYF	TGTGCCAGCAGCTTAGCGCTTCTAGCGGGCTCCTACGAGCAGTACTTC
TRBV29-1	TRBD2	TRBJ2-7	CSVGGAVSYEQYF	TGCAGCGTCGGGGGGGCAGTATCCTACGAGCAGTACTTC
TRBV6-1	TRBD1	TRBJ2-7	CATRQGREQYF	TGTGCCACCCGACAGGGACGAGAGCAGTACTTC
TRBV7-6	.	TRBJ2-2	CASRPAQGGTGELFF	TGTGCCAGCAGACCCGCCCAGGGGGGCACCGGGGAGCTGTTTTTT
TRBV30	.	TRBJ1-6	CAWSGGQINSPLHF	TGTGCCTGGAGTGGGGGACAAATTAATTCACCCCTCCACTTT
TRBV5-4	.	TRBJ2-7	CASSSTSSYEQYF	TGTGCCAGCAGCTCGACTAGCTCCTACGAGCAGTACTTC
TRBV5-1	.	TRBJ2-5	CASSLTETQYF	TGCGCCAGCAGCTTGACAGAGACCCAGTACTTC